The 4 T cell receptor beta chains in this list originate from one sample, sequenced in a study of blood T cell repertoires in COVID-19. Assay used: immunoSEQ multiplex PCR; TCRdb lists only in-frame clones, some missing. Among roughly 45,000 clones listed, about nine tenths were seen once. Sequenced material: peripheral blood. The receptor set was obtained from a woman aged 80 or over with COVID-19, enrolled during active disease.

This clone came up once. The chain combines TRBV27 with TRBJ2-3; 8 bases agree with TRBD2. Trimming cost V 5 bases and J 2 bases; bases outside gene matches: 9. This CDR3 spans 16 amino acids. Germline V gene data show CDR1 as MNHEY and CDR2 as SMNVEV (reference sequence). Here the CDR3 DNA reads TGTGCCAGCAGTGTCGGGCGGGGGGCCCACACAGATACGCAGTATTTT. Its translation is CASSVGRGAHTDTQYF.

This clone has just a few counts. The V and J genes are TRBV9 and TRBJ1-1, with D perhaps TRBD1 (6 bases). This CDR3 comprises 14 residues. Germline values: CDR1 SGDLS, CDR2 YYNGEE. Trimming took off 1 base at V and 3 bases at J, with 10 bases between the two ends. The DNA for the CDR3 is TGTGCCAGCAGCGTACAGGGGCAAGACACTGAAGCTTTCTTT. Its protein is CASSVQGQDTEAFF.

The J gene is TRBJ1-2, the V gene TRBV6-1, with 8 bases aligning to TRBD1. The CDR3 spans 15 residues. CDR1 and CDR2 from the germline V gene are MNHNS and SASEGT. V lost 1 base, J lost 7 bases, and 8 bases stayed unmatched. CDR3 DNA: TGTGCCAGCAGTGAAGTGGACAGGGATTCGGCTGGCTACACCTTC. The encoded protein is CASSEVDRDSAGYTF.

This chain links TRBV28 with TRBJ1-5; D is ambiguous. Germline V gives CDR1 MDHEN, CDR2 SYDVKM. V lost 4 bases and J 2 bases, leaving 12 bases between the germline ends. This CDR3 is 15 amino acids long. This CDR3 reads CASSSPGVRNQPQHF. CDR3 nucleotides: TGTGCCAGCAGTTCCCCCGGGGTCCGCAATCAGCCCCAGCATTTT.